This T cell receptor beta chain was captured in a study of cytomegalovirus exposure and HLA in healthy donors. Study-level background: Earlier, about 180 million T cells were analyzed, and 95 million to 140 million unique TCR beta sequences were found among them. Among the 350 to 400 donors who were genotyped, roughly 85% fell in the genetic ancestry cluster that is associated with self-reported Caucasian donors.

Amplification used 60 Vbeta primers and 13 Jbeta primers. Some clones are missing from TCRdb's copy, which holds only in-frame ones; the method was immunoSEQ multiplex PCR. The sample holds about 210,000 clones, 80% to 90% seen once. This CDR3 is built from 12 residues. V was trimmed by 8 bases and J by 2 bases, leaving 10 bases between them. Germline CDR1 MNHNY, CDR2 SVGAGI (reference sequence). Notes on this clone: Its matching antigen is unknown.

Sampled while nominally healthy, donors likely had unrecorded immune exposures. Study observations and caveats: A prior analysis recorded that most TCR beta V segments were productive about 90% or about 30% of the time.

This TCR derives from a girl aged 2 to 10 in good health and CMV-seronegative. The sequencing input was PBMCs. The chain joins TRBV6-6 to TRBJ2-7; D might be TRBD1 (6 bases). CDR3 residues: CASWDMAYEQYF. CDR3 coding DNA: TGTGCCAGCTGGGACATGGCCTACGAGCAGTACTTC.